This is a list of T cell receptor beta chains from one sample in a study of cytomegalovirus exposure and HLA in healthy donors. Generated by immunoSEQ multiplex PCR, the TCRdb table keeps only in-frame clones and is missing some. The sample shows about 37,000 clones, roughly 74% of them seen only once. Source material: PBMCs. These receptor sequences come from a man in his thirties or forties in good health and CMV-seronegative. Both conserved end residues are part of each CDR3. D genes are given only for firm matches. Where a row states a size, it is once, few, many or the class of an expanded clone; other rows omit it.

j_gene	abundance	d_gene	v_gene	CDR3nt	CDR3aa
TRBJ1-1	once	TRBD1	TRBV5-4	TGTGCCAGCAGCAGTAGACAGGGGGTCACTGAAGCTTTCTTT	CASSSRQGVTEAFF
TRBJ2-5	few	TRBD2	TRBV2	TGTGCCAGCAGTGAGTCAGGACTAGCGGGGGGCCAAGGGGCCCAGTACTTC	CASSESGLAGGQGAQYF
TRBJ1-5	few	TRBD1	TRBV5-5	TGTGCCAGCAGCGGGGACAGCTTGCCCAATCAGCCCCAGCATTTT	CASSGDSLPNQPQHF
TRBJ2-6	NA	NA	TRBV10-3	TGTGCCATCAGTCAGGGGCTCACCTCTGGGGCCAACGTCCTGACTTTC	CAISQGLTSGANVLTF
TRBJ2-7	NA	TRBD2	TRBV11-2	TGTGCCAGCAGCTCCCAGTCGGGACTAGCGGAAGGGTCCTACGAGCAGTACTTC	CASSSQSGLAEGSYEQYF
TRBJ2-5	NA	TRBD1	TRBV19	TGTGCCAGTAGTATCGGGTATGGGACAGGGGAAGAGACCCAGTACTTC	CASSIGYGTGEETQYF
TRBJ1-2	NA	NA	TRBV5-6	TGTGCCAGCAGCTTGGCTATCTTGGACAGTGCCACTAACTATGGCTACACCTTC	CASSLAILDSATNYGYTF
TRBJ2-7	NA	TRBD1	TRBV5-1	TGCGCCAGCAGCCCCCGGGTGGGACAGGCCGAGCAGTACTTC	CASSPRVGQAEQYF
TRBJ2-2	NA	TRBD2	TRBV5-1	TGCGCCAGCGGATTACTAGCGGGAGTAGGCACCGGGGAGCTGTTTTTT	CASGLLAGVGTGELFF
TRBJ2-3	NA	NA	TRBV6-1	TGTGCCAGTAACTATGAGGCGGTCGGAACGCAGTATTTT	CASNYEAVGTQYF
TRBJ1-1	NA	NA	TRBV7-8	TGTGCCAGCACCACTCCAGGGCAGCGGAACACTGAAGCTTTCTTT	CASTTPGQRNTEAFF
TRBJ1-4	NA	TRBD1	TRBV6-6	TGTGCCAGCAGTCCCGGACAGGGCCCTAATGAAAAACTGTTTTTT	CASSPGQGPNEKLFF
TRBJ1-6	NA	NA	TRBV6-5	TGTGCCAGCAGCGCCGGGACATTTAATTCACCCCTCCACTTT	CASSAGTFNSPLHF
TRBJ1-3	NA	NA	TRBV28	TGTGCCAGCGCCGGCGGAGACTCTGGAAACACCATATATTTT	CASAGGDSGNTIYF
TRBJ1-1	NA	TRBD1	TRBV18	TGTGCCAGCTCGCGAACAGGGGGCGCCGGCACTGAAGCTTTCTTT	CASSRTGGAGTEAFF
TRBJ1-2	NA	NA	TRBV13	TGTGCCAGCAGCTTAACAGGCTATGGCTACACCTTC	CASSLTGYGYTF
TRBJ1-5	NA	NA	TRBV28	TGTGCCAGCAGTTTATATGGGGGGTACTATAGCAATCAGCCCCAGCATTTT	CASSLYGGYYSNQPQHF
TRBJ1-1	few	TRBD1	TRBV6-1	TGTGCCAGTACAGGGGCCACCGGCACTGAAGCTTTCTTT	CASTGATGTEAFF
TRBJ1-6	NA	NA	TRBV5-4	TGTGCCAGCAGCTTGGACGGGAGCTCCTATAATTCACCCCTCCACTTT	CASSLDGSSYNSPLHF
TRBJ2-2	NA	NA	TRBV19	TGTGCCAGTAGAAGGACACTAGCCGCCGGGGAGCTGTTTTTT	CASRRTLAAGELFF
TRBJ1-3	few	NA	TRBV28	TGTGCCAGCACCCCGGACAGCTCTGGAAACACCATATATTTT	CASTPDSSGNTIYF
TRBJ2-7	NA	NA	TRBV7-8	TGTGCCAGCAGCCCTGCCCCGACAGCTACCTACGAGCAGTACTTC	CASSPAPTATYEQYF
TRBJ2-1	NA	NA	TRBV9	TGTGCCAGCAGCGAAACTAGAAATTGGTCCGTCAATGGGCAGTTCTTC	CASSETRNWSVNGQFF
TRBJ1-2	NA	NA	TRBV4-1	TGCGCCAGCAGCCAAAATACAGGGTGGCCTGGCTACACCTTC	CASSQNTGWPGYTF
TRBJ1-1	few	NA	TRBV6-5	TGTGCCAGCAGTCCCACCTCAGGGATCACTGAAGCTTTCTTT	CASSPTSGITEAFF
TRBJ2-1	NA	NA	TRBV7-5	TGTGCCAGAAGCTTAGTGGGGACTAGCGGGACTAGTGAGCAGTTCTTC	CARSLVGTSGTSEQFF
TRBJ1-6	NA	NA	TRBV4-1	TGCGCCAGCAGCCCCAGCCCCAACGGGGGAAATTCACCCCTCCACTTT	CASSPSPNGGNSPLHF